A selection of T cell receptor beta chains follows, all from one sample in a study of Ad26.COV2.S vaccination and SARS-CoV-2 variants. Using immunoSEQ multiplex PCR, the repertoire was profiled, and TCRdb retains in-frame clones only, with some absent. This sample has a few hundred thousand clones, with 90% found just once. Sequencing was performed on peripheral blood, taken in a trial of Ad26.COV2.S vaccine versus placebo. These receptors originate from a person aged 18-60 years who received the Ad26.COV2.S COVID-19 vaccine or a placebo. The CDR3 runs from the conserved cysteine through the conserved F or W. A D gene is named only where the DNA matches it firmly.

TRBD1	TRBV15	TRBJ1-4	CATSRGDRGEYEKLFF
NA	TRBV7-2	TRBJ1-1	CASSWGGWTEAFF
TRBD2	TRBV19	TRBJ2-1	CASSISSGSKYNEQFF
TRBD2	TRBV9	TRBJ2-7	CASSVGGSGGSYEQYF
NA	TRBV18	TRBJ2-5	CASSPGSANQKTQYF
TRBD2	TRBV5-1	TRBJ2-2	CASSSGLAGGQTGELFF
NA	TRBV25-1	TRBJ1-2	CASSGQGQYGYTF
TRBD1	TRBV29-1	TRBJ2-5	CSVPGQGQETQYF
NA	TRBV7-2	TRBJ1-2	CASSLQGMANYGYTF
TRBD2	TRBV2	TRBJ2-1	CASKRLAYNEQFF
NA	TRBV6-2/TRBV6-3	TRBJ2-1	CASSYSISGDNEQFF
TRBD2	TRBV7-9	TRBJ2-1	CASAWGGPHNEQFF
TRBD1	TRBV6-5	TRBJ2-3	CASSYSTGVADTQYF
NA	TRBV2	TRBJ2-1	CASSEAGTGLSYNEQFF
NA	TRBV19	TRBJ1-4	CASKDTRRGKLFF
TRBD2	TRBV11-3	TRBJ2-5	CASSLRGQSVGSGKETQYF
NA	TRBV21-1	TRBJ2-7	CASSKEGVAGDFNSYEQYF
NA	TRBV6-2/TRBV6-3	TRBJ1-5	CASSVRGDPNQPQHF
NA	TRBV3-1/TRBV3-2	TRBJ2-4	CASSPWGGNIQYF
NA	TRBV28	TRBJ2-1	CASSMRYPYNEQFF
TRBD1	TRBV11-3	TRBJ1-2	CASSLDGTGYGYTF
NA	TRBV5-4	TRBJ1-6	CASSLAGVGGLDSPLHF
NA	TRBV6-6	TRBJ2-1	CASRGIRDSAYNEQFF
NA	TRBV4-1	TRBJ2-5	CASSQEERSQRAQYF
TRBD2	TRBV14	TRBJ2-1	CASSQGRTSGLYNEQFF
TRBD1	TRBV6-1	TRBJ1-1	CASSEGYRGLNTEAFF
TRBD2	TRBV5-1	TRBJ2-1	CASSPGLAGGYGEQFF
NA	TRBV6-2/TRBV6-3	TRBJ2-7	CASSYGGTGYEQYF
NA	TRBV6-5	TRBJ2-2	CASSPSGTNTGELFF
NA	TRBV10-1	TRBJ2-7	CASLRRGPEQYF
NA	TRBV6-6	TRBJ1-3	CASSYSTGTSGNTIYF
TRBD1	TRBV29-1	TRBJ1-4	CSGTKGAQEKLFF
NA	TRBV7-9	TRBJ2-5	CASSLVSTGQQETQYF
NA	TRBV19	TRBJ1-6	CASSIHPRNATVFPSSYNSPLHF
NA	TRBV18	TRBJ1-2	CASSPDMKAGYTF
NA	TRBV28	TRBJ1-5	CASSLAGAGPQPQHF
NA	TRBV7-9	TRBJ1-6	CASSSDSYNSPLHF
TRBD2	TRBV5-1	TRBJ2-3	CASSLTLAGGPGDTQYF
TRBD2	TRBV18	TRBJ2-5	CASSPRTSGETQYF
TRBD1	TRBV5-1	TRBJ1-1	CASSPQGVQGDTEAFF
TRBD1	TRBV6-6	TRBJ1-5	CASTATGGSNQPQHF
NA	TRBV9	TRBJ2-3	CASSSLGGTDTQYF
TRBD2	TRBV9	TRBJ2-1	CASSVESGKPYNEQFF
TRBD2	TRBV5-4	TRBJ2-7	CASSLTSGTYEQYF
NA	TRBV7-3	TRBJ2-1	CASSSGLAGGDEQFF
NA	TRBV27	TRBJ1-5	CASSLRAPDIQPQHF
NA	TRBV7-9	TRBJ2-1	CASSLGFQYNEQFF
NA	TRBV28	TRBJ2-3	CASRLQGTDTQYF
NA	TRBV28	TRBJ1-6	CASSAQGNSPLHF
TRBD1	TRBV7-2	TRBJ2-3	CASSGQGADTQYF
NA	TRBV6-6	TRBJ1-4	CASTNGGGNEKLFF
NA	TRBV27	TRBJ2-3	CASSSRYTSSTDTQYF
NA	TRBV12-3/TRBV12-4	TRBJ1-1	CASSLTEAFF
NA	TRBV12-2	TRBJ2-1	CASRLRQPGTGENNEQFF
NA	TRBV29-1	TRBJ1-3	CSVDPGTAGNTIYF
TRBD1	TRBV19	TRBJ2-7	CASKEGQGHSYEQYF
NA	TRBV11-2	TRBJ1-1	CASSLRSEAFF